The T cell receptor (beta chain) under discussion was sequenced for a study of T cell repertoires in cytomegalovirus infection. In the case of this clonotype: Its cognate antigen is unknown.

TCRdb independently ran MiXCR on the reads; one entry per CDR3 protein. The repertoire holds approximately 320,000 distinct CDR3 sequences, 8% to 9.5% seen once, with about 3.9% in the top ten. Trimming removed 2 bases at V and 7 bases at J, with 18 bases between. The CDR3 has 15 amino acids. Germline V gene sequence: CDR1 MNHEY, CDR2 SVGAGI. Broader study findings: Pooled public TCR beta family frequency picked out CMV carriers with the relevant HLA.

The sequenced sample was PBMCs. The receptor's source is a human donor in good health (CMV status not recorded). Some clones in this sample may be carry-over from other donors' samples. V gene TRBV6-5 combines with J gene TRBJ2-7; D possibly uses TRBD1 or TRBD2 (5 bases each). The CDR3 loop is CASSYRGGPSREQYF. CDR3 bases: TGTGCCAGCAGTTACCGGGGCGGCCCTTCACGGGAGCAGTACTTC.